One sample yielded the 10 T cell receptor beta chains listed below, sequenced in a study of blood T cell repertoires in COVID-19. The data were produced by immunoSEQ multiplex PCR, yet TCRdb's version contains in-frame clones alone and is incomplete. The sample records 200,000 to 250,000 clones, 65% to 85% being singletons. The sample comprised peripheral blood. These receptors were collected from a woman in her 30s who had recovered from COVID-19.

This chain links TRBV4-1 with TRBJ2-3, with TRBD1 matching over 7 bases. This CDR3 spans 18 amino acids. The V and J ends lost 0 bases and 0 bases, in that order; junction bases with no gene match: 9. Germline CDR1 reads MGHRA; CDR2 reads YSYEKL. The CDR3 DNA reads TGCGCCAGCAGCCAAGAGATTGGGACAGCCATTAGCACAGATACGCAGTATTTT. This translates into CASSQEIGTAISTDTQYF.

The genes are TRBV28 and TRBJ1-1, with TRBD1 identical over 8 bases. CDR1 is MDHEN and CDR2 is SYDVKM in the germline V gene. This CDR3 has 14 residues. The ends lost 5 bases at V and 7 bases at J; junction bases unmatched: 9. The CDR3 protein is CASSPRTGLFEAFF. The CDR3 nucleotides are TGTGCCAGCAGTCCCCGGACAGGGCTCTTTGAAGCTTTCTTT.

V usage is TRBV19 and J usage is TRBJ2-3; TRBD1 matches 9 bases. V lost 4 bases, J lost 3 bases, and 5 bases stayed unmatched. The CDR3 covers 15 residues. The germline gives CDR1 LNHDA, CDR2 SQIVND (reference sequence). This chain's CDR3 is CASSTGQGRTDTQYF. The CDR3 region has the DNA TGTGCCAGTAGTACAGGACAGGGGAGGACAGATACGCAGTATTTT.

J is TRBJ1-4 and V is TRBV7-6; tentative D call: TRBD1 (6 bases). The germline CDR1 and CDR2 sequences are SGHVS and FNYEAQ. This CDR3 is 13 amino acids long. Trimming took off 9 bases at V and 8 bases at J, with 16 bases between the two ends. In DNA, the CDR3 is TGTGCCAGTAGTCAGGGCGGGGGCGAAAAACTGTTTTTT. It encodes CASSQGGGEKLFF.

The chain employs TRBV5-5 and TRBJ1-4, with D unresolved. Germline loops: CDR1 SGHKS, CDR2 YYEKEE (reference sequence). Trimming left V 4 bases short and J 5 bases short, with 12 bases between. This CDR3 has 14 amino acids. The CDR3 DNA follows: TGTGCCAGCAGCGTTAATGCGGGGAATGAAAAACTGTTTTTT. Translating it yields CASSVNAGNEKLFF.

The chain recombines TRBV6-5 with TRBJ2-2, with 7 nucleotides matching TRBD1. This CDR3 is built from 16 residues. CDR1 is MNHEY and CDR2 is SVGAGI in the germline V gene. Germline trimming cut 2 bases from V and 4 bases from J; bases unmatched to any gene: 7. CDR3 in DNA: TGTGCCAGCAGTTACGAACCCGCAGGGGGCACCGGGGAGCTGTTTTTT. As protein: CASSYEPAGGTGELFF.

The V and J genes are TRBV5-1 and TRBJ2-3, with 8 bases lining up with TRBD2. CDR1 is SGHRS, CDR2 YFSETQ, per germline. The trim removed 0 bases at V and 4 bases at J, leaving 7 bases unmatched. CDR3 length: 16 residues. The DNA for the CDR3 is TGCGCCAGCAGCTTGGCAGCGGGAGATATCGCAGATACGCAGTATTTT. Translating gives CASSLAAGDIADTQYF.

The chain couples TRBV7-3 to TRBJ2-4, with TRBD2 matching 9 bases. Germline V gene sequence: CDR1 SGHTA, CDR2 FQGTGA. Losses at the gene ends were 8 bases for V and 0 bases for J; bases not matched to a gene: 5. CDR3 length: 15 residues. The CDR3 nucleotides are TGTGCCAGCTCGGCTAGCGGGGCAGCCAAAAACATTCAGTACTTC. This codes for CASSASGAAKNIQYF.

The V call is TRBV11-2, the J call TRBJ1-4, with 7 bases aligning to TRBD1. The germline V gene encodes CDR1 SGHAT and CDR2 FQNNGV. The CDR3 loop spans 15 amino acids. The ends lost 5 bases at V and 6 bases at J; junction bases unmatched: 9. The CDR3 DNA sequence: TGTGCCAGCAGCCCAAACCGACAGGGACATGAAAAACTGTTTTTT. It yields the protein CASSPNRQGHEKLFF.

The chain employs TRBV5-4 and TRBJ2-1; TRBD2 agrees at 16 bases. The CDR3 consists of 17 residues. Germline lookup yields CDR1 SGHNT and CDR2 YYREEE (reference sequence). The V gene end was trimmed by 3 bases and the J gene end by 3 bases; junction bases not matched to a gene: 3. The CDR3 region is CASSSGLAGGLYNEQFF. The CDR3 DNA is TGTGCCAGCAGCTCGGGACTAGCGGGAGGGCTCTACAATGAGCAGTTCTTC. Based on the CDR3 plus reference TRBV5-4 and TRBJ2-1, the full variable domain is ETGVTQSPTHLIKTRGQQVTLRCSSQSGHNTVSWYQQALGQGPQFIFQYYREEENGRGNFPPRFSGLQFPNYSSELNVNALELDDSALYLCASSSGLAGGLYNEQFFGPGTRLTVL.